This T cell receptor beta chain came from a study of CD8+CD57+ T cells in acquired aplastic anemia. Across the whole study: Roughly 11 million reads, on average, were obtained for CD4+ cells from healthy donors.

Profiles of TCR beta VDJ and CDR3 were generated from a genomic DNA template. TCRdb fed the reads into MiXCR, producing one record per CDR3 protein. Here the sample spans 200,000 to 250,000 distinct CDR3 sequences, 30% to 40% being singletons. The CDR3 has 13 amino acids. Trimming pared 7 bases from V and 6 bases from J, leaving 14 bases between. Germline values: CDR1 SGHVS, CDR2 FQNEAQ. This clonotype was observed at least ten times. The receptor comes from a human donor in good health, serving as a control. V and J are TRBV7-8 and TRBJ2-3; D gene uncertain. Sequencing was done on a sample of sorted CD4+, CD8+, or CD8+CD57+ T cells (not recorded which) from PBMCs. CDR3 nucleotide sequence: TGTGCCAGCACCAAATACTCTGGGGATACGCAGTATTTT. Protein: CASTKYSGDTQYF. Based on the CDR3 plus reference TRBV7-8 and TRBJ2-3, the full variable domain is GAGVSQSPRYKVAKRGQDVALRCDPISGHVSLFWYQQALGQGPEFLTYFQNEAQLDKSGLPSDRFFAERPEGSVSTLKIQRTQQEDSAVYLCASTKYSGDTQYFGPGTRLTVL.